Described below is a single T cell receptor (beta chain) sequence and its context. Per the authors' pipeline: For nucleated cells, counts were estimated from reference gene primer amplification. Sequenced by immunoSEQ multiplex PCR; TCRdb stores in-frame clones only, minus some. That table gives V, J and clone size, and the DNA gave D and trimming. The sample has 200,000 to 250,000 clones; nearly 90% are singletons. The data stem from a study of blood T cell repertoires in COVID-19. The wider study: The United States, Italy and Spain supplied acute and convalescent COVID-19 samples. From T cells, B-cell-depleted T cells, or PBMCs came the material, which was cDNA or gDNA.

Sample: peripheral blood. The sequence was obtained from a woman younger than 35 who had recovered from COVID-19.

The CDR3 region has the DNA TGTGCCAGCAGCGACGGGGGACTATTGAATGAAAAACTGTTTTTT. Its translation is CASSDGGLLNEKLFF. The V gene is TRBV11-2, the J gene TRBJ1-4; maybe TRBD1 (5 bases). Trimming took off 5 bases at V and 5 bases at J, with 15 bases between the two ends. The CDR3 spans 15 residues. Germline assignment: CDR1 SGHAT and CDR2 FQNNGV.